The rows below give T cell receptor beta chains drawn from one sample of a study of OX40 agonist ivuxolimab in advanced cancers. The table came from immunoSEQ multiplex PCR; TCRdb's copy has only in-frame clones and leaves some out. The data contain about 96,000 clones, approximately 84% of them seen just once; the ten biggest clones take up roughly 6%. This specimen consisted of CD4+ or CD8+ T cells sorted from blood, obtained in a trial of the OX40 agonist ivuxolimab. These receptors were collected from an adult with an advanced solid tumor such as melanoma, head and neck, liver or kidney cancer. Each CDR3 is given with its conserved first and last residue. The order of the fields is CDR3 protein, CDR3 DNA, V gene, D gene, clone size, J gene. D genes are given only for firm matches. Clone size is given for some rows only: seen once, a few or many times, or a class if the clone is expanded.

CDR3: CASSLGVNGQLKNIQYF
DNA: TGCGCCAGCAGCTTGGGGGTTAACGGACAACTAAAAAACATTCAGTACTTC
V: TRBV5-1
D: .
size: .
J: TRBJ2-4

CDR3: CASSAGRANEKLFF
DNA: TGCGCCAGCAGCGCAGGGAGGGCGAATGAAAAACTGTTTTTT
V: TRBV10-2
D: .
size: .
J: TRBJ1-4

CDR3: CASSRDMGYEQYF
DNA: TGTGCCAGCAGCCGCGACATGGGCTACGAGCAGTACTTC
V: TRBV7-6
D: .
size: .
J: TRBJ2-7

CDR3: CASSPPLAGETQYF
DNA: TGTGCCAGCTCACCACCACTAGCGGGAGAGACCCAGTACTTC
V: TRBV18
D: TRBD2
size: .
J: TRBJ2-5

CDR3: CASSLSSNYGYTF
DNA: TGTGCCAGCAGCTTGAGTTCAAACTATGGCTACACCTTC
V: TRBV7-9
D: .
size: medium-sized
J: TRBJ1-2

CDR3: CASSLHSGRGDTQYF
DNA: TGTGCCAGCAGCTTACATAGCGGGAGGGGAGATACGCAGTATTTT
V: TRBV11-2
D: TRBD2
size: .
J: TRBJ2-3

CDR3: CAGGWQDSRGNTIYF
DNA: TGTGCCGGGGGGTGGCAGGACAGTCGTGGAAACACCATATATTTT
V: TRBV30
D: .
size: once
J: TRBJ1-3

CDR3: CASSPGLPGLEARSYEQYF
DNA: TGTGCCAGCAGCCCAGGGCTCCCGGGACTAGAGGCCCGATCCTACGAGCAGTACTTC
V: TRBV5-4
D: TRBD2
size: .
J: TRBJ2-7

CDR3: CASRDGPSTDTQYF
DNA: TGTGCCAGCAGGGATGGGCCTAGTACAGATACGCAGTATTTT
V: TRBV6-6
D: .
size: .
J: TRBJ2-3

CDR3: CASSIGGSSIYEQYF
DNA: TGTGCCAGTAGTATCGGCGGGAGCTCCATTTACGAGCAGTACTTC
V: TRBV19
D: TRBD2
size: .
J: TRBJ2-7

CDR3: CASSLESRSSYEQYF
DNA: TGTGCCAGCAGCTTAGAATCTAGGAGCTCCTACGAGCAGTACTTC
V: TRBV11-2
D: .
size: few
J: TRBJ2-7

CDR3: CASRMGGFDEAFF
DNA: TGTGCCAGCCGGATGGGGGGGTTCGATGAAGCTTTCTTT
V: TRBV19
D: .
size: .
J: TRBJ1-1

CDR3: CASSLAWGANGNTIYF
DNA: TGCGCCAGCAGCTTGGCCTGGGGGGCGAATGGAAACACCATATATTTT
V: TRBV5-1
D: .
size: .
J: TRBJ1-3

CDR3: CASSVQGRNTEAFF
DNA: TGTGCCAGCAGCGTACAGGGTCGGAACACTGAAGCTTTCTTT
V: TRBV2
D: .
size: .
J: TRBJ1-1

CDR3: CASSSGVDTQYF
DNA: TGTGCCAGCAGTTCAGGGGTTGATACGCAGTATTTT
V: TRBV7-9
D: .
size: .
J: TRBJ2-3

CDR3: CASSVGGAANTGELFF
DNA: TGTGCCAGCAGCGTAGGTGGGGCCGCGAACACCGGGGAGCTGTTTTTT
V: TRBV9
D: .
size: many
J: TRBJ2-2

CDR3: CASSLSPVGNEQFF
DNA: TGTGCCAGCAGCCTCAGTCCCGTGGGGAATGAGCAGTTCTTC
V: TRBV7-9
D: .
size: .
J: TRBJ2-1

CDR3: CASSEAGSKGHEQYF
DNA: TGTGCCAGCAGTGAAGCGGGCTCGAAGGGCCACGAGCAGTACTTC
V: TRBV2
D: .
size: few
J: TRBJ2-7

CDR3: CASSLGGQTLNYGYTF
DNA: TGCGCCAGCAGCTTGGGGGGACAGACTCTTAACTATGGCTACACCTTC
V: TRBV5-1
D: TRBD1
size: .
J: TRBJ1-2

CDR3: CASSIRAVRNRENTEAFF
DNA: TGTGCCAGTAGTATACGGGCCGTTAGGAACAGGGAGAACACTGAAGCTTTCTTT
V: TRBV19
D: .
size: .
J: TRBJ1-1

CDR3: CASSLGRRGLASDEQFF
DNA: TGTGCCAGCAGTTTGGGCCGCAGGGGACTAGCTAGCGATGAGCAGTTCTTC
V: TRBV27
D: TRBD2
size: .
J: TRBJ2-1

CDR3: CASSEIPPLHF
DNA: TGTGCCAGCAGTGAAATCCCACCCCTCCACTTT
V: TRBV6-1
D: .
size: few
J: TRBJ1-6

CDR3: CASGVSSYNSPLHF
DNA: TGTGCCTCGGGAGTCAGCTCCTATAATTCACCCCTCCACTTT
V: TRBV30
D: .
size: .
J: TRBJ1-6

CDR3: CASSPSQNTEAFF
DNA: TGTGCCAGCTCACCATCCCAGAACACTGAAGCTTTCTTT
V: TRBV18
D: .
size: .
J: TRBJ1-1

CDR3: CASSTPGAHYGYTF
DNA: TGTGCCAGCAGTACCCCCGGGGCTCACTATGGCTACACCTTC
V: TRBV6-6
D: .
size: many
J: TRBJ1-2